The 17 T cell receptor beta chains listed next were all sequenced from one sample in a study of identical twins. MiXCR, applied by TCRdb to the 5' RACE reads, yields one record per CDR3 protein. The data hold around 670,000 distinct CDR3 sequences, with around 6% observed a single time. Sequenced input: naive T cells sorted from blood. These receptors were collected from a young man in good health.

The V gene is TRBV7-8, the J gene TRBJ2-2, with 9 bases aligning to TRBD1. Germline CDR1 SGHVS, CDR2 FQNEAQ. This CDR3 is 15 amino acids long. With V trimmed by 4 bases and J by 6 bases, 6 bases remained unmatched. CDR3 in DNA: TGTGCCAGCAGCTGGGACAGGGTTTATGCCGGGGAGCTGTTTTTT. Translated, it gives CASSWDRVYAGELFF.

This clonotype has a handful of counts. CDR3 loop: CASSPQAGIKFF. DNA for the CDR3: TGTGCCAGCAGCCCGCAAGCGGGAATAAAGTTCTTC. The chain links TRBV5-6 to TRBJ2-1; TRBD2 aligns across 7 bases. Per the germline V gene, CDR1 is SGHDT and CDR2 is YYEEEE. The CDR3 is 12 amino acids. The trim removed 4 bases at V and 14 bases at J, leaving 9 bases unmatched.

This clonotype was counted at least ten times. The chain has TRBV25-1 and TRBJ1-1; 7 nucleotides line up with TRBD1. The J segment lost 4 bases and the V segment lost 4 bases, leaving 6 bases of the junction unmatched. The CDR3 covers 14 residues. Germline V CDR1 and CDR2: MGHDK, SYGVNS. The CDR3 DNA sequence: TGTGCCAGCAGTGGACAGGGCGCAGTCACTGAAGCTTTCTTT. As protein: CASSGQGAVTEAFF.

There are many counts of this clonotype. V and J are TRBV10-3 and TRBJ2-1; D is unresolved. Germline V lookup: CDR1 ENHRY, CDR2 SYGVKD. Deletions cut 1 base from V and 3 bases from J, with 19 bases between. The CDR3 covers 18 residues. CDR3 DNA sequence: TGTGCCATCAGTGAGTTCTCCATGACTCTCCCACACTACAATGAGCAGTTCTTC. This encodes CAISEFSMTLPHYNEQFF.

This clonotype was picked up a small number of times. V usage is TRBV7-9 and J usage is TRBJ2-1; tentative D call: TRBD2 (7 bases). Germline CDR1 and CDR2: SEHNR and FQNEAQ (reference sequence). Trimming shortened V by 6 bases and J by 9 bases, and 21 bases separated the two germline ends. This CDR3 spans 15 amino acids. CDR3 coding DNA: TGTGCCAGCAGTCGCTGGGGGGGCGGGACATCTGAGCAGTTCTTC. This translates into CASSRWGGGTSEQFF. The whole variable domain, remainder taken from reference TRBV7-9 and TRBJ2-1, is DTGVSQNPRHKITKRGQNVTFRCDPISEHNRLYWYRQTLGQGPEFLTYFQNEAQLEKSRLLSDRFSAERPKGSFSTLEIQRTEQGDSAMYLCASSRWGGGTSEQFFGPGTRLTVL.

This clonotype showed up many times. This chain's CDR3 is CASSGTFEQFF. The CDR3 nucleotides read TGTGCCAGCAGTGGGACCTTTGAGCAGTTCTTC. This chain connects TRBV12-3 or TRBV12-4 to TRBJ2-1, with D perhaps given as TRBD1 or TRBD2 (5 bases each). The CDR3 has 11 residues. V gave up 5 bases and J gave up 9 bases, with 8 bases separating them.

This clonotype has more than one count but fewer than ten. Here the CDR3 DNA reads TGTGCCAGCAGGGGTTCCGGGACTAGCTTGGGAGATACGCAGTATTTT. Protein product: CASRGSGTSLGDTQYF. The J gene is TRBJ2-3, the V gene TRBV12-3 or TRBV12-4; 9 bases are a match to TRBD2. CDR3 length: 16 amino acids. V shed 6 bases, J shed 5 bases, and the junction held 12 bases outside the gene matches.

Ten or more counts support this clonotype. CDR3 sequence reads: CASSPGLPAETQYF. Here the CDR3 DNA reads TGTGCCAGCAGTCCCGGACTTCCCGCGGAGACCCAGTACTTC. The chain carries TRBV12-3 or TRBV12-4 and TRBJ2-5, with D maybe TRBD2 (5 bases). The CDR3 contains 14 residues. Trimming took off 5 bases at V and 5 bases at J, with 15 bases between the two ends.

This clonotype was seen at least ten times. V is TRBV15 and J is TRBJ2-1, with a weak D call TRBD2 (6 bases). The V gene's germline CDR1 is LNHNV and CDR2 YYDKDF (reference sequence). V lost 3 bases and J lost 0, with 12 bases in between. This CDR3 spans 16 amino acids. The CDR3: CATSSLGTDSYNEQFF. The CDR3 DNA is TGTGCCACCAGCAGTCTTGGGACTGACTCCTACAATGAGCAGTTCTTC.

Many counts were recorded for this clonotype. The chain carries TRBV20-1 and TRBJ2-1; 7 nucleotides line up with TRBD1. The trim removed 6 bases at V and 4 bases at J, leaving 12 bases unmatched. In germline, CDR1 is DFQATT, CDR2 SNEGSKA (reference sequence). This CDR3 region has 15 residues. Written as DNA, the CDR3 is TGCAGTGCCGAAGCCCCGCGACAGGGTTACAATGAGCAGTTCTTC. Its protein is CSAEAPRQGYNEQFF.

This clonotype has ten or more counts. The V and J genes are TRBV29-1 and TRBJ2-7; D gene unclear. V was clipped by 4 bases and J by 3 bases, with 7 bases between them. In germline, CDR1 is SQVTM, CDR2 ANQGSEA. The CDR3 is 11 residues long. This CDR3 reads CSVVSSYEQYF. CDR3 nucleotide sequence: TGCAGCGTTGTAAGTAGCTACGAGCAGTACTTC.

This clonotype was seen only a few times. DNA for the CDR3: TGTGCCACCGCCCCCCTAGCGGATAACCAAGAGACCCAGTACTTC. Translating gives CATAPLADNQETQYF. This sequence joins TRBV9 and TRBJ2-5, with 7 bases fitting TRBD2. The CDR3 sequence is 15 residues long. Trimming removed 9 bases from V and 0 bases from J; junction bases left unmatched: 11. Per germline, CDR1 SGDLS and CDR2 YYNGEE.

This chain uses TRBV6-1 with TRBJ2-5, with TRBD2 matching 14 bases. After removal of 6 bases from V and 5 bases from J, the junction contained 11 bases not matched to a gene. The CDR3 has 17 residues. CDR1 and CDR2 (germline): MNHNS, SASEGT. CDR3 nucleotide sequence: TGTGCCAGCAGACATAGGGGACTAGCGGGAGTAGGGGAGACCCAGTACTTC. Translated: CASRHRGLAGVGETQYF.

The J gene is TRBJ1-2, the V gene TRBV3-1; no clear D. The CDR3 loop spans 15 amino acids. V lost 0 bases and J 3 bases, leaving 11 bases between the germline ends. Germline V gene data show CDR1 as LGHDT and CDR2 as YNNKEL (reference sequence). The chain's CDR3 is CASSQDRRSYYGYTF. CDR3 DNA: TGTGCCAGCAGCCAAGATCGAAGATCATACTATGGCTACACCTTC.

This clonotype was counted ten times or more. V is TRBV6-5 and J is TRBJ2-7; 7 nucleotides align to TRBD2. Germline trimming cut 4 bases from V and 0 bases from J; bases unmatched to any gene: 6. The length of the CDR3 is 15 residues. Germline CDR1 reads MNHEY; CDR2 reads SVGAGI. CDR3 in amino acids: CASSSGGRSSYEQYV. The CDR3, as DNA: TGTGCCAGCAGTTCCGGGGGGAGAAGCTCCTACGAGCAGTACGTC.

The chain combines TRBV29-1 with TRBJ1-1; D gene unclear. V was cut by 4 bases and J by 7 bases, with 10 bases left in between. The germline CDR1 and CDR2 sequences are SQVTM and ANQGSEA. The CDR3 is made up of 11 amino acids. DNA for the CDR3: TGCAGCGTTGTGGGTCGGGGTGAAGCTTTCTTT. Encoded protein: CSVVGRGEAFF.

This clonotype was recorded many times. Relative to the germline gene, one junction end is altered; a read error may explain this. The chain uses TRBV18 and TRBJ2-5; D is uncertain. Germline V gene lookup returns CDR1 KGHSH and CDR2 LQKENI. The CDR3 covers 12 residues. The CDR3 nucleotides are TGCGCCAGCAGTCCCAGCCAAGAGACCCAGTACTTC. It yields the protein CASSPSQETQYF.